These T cell receptor beta chains were read from a single sample in a study of OX40 agonist ivuxolimab in advanced cancers. Clones were read by immunoSEQ multiplex PCR, and TCRdb kept only the in-frame ones, dropping some. Of 70,000 to 85,000 clones listed, about 94% are singletons. The input for sequencing was CD4+ or CD8+ T cells sorted from blood, taken in a trial of the OX40 agonist ivuxolimab. The origin of the receptors is an adult with an advanced solid tumor such as melanoma, head and neck, liver or kidney cancer. Each CDR3 is given with its conserved first and last residue. Each record gives: V gene, J gene, clone size, D gene, CDR3 protein, CDR3 DNA. The D gene is left open where the match is weak. Clone size is not always given. Where it is, it says once, few, many or a class for expanded clones.

v_gene: TRBV6-5; j_gene: TRBJ2-7; abundance: .; d_gene: TRBD1; CDR3aa: CASSSTRGLSYEQYF; CDR3nt: TGTGCCAGCAGTTCCACGAGGGGGCTTTCCTACGAGCAGTACTTC
v_gene: TRBV4-3; j_gene: TRBJ2-7; abundance: .; d_gene: TRBD2; CDR3aa: CASSPGLVYEQYF; CDR3nt: TGCGCCAGCAGCCCAGGACTAGTATACGAGCAGTACTTC
v_gene: TRBV15; j_gene: TRBJ2-4; abundance: .; d_gene: .; CDR3aa: CATSRDAGAAKNIQYF; CDR3nt: TGTGCCACCAGCAGAGATGCGGGGGCTGCCAAAAACATTCAGTACTTC
v_gene: TRBV9; j_gene: TRBJ2-7; abundance: .; d_gene: TRBD1; CDR3aa: CASSVGRDRGYEQYF; CDR3nt: TGTGCCAGCAGCGTAGGCCGGGACAGGGGATACGAGCAGTACTTC
v_gene: TRBV7-2; j_gene: TRBJ2-7; abundance: .; d_gene: .; CDR3aa: CASSLSFEQYF; CDR3nt: TGTGCCAGCAGCCTATCCTTCGAGCAGTACTTC
v_gene: TRBV5-4; j_gene: TRBJ1-1; abundance: .; d_gene: .; CDR3aa: CASSYDQEGPEAFF; CDR3nt: TGTGCCAGCAGCTACGACCAGGAGGGCCCTGAAGCTTTCTTT
v_gene: TRBV7-3; j_gene: TRBJ2-1; abundance: .; d_gene: .; CDR3aa: CASSFGSAPYNEQFF; CDR3nt: TGTGCCAGCAGCTTTGGCAGCGCCCCTTACAATGAGCAGTTCTTC
v_gene: TRBV29-1; j_gene: TRBJ2-3; abundance: once; d_gene: .; CDR3aa: CSVQFGHYSTDTQYF; CDR3nt: TGCAGCGTTCAATTTGGACACTATAGCACAGATACGCAGTATTTT
v_gene: TRBV5-6; j_gene: TRBJ2-1; abundance: .; d_gene: .; CDR3aa: CASSSGRSSYNEQFF; CDR3nt: TGTGCCAGCAGCTCAGGGAGGAGCTCCTACAATGAGCAGTTCTTC
v_gene: TRBV6-5; j_gene: TRBJ2-1; abundance: .; d_gene: TRBD2; CDR3aa: CASSYFSAAGVKFF; CDR3nt: TGTGCCAGCAGTTACTTTTCCGCGGCGGGAGTGAAGTTCTTC
v_gene: TRBV7-2; j_gene: TRBJ2-7; abundance: .; d_gene: .; CDR3aa: CASSLGPTSSYEQYF; CDR3nt: TGTGCCAGCAGCTTAGGCCCCACCTCGTCCTACGAGCAGTACTTC
v_gene: TRBV14; j_gene: TRBJ2-7; abundance: few; d_gene: .; CDR3aa: CASSQVSGPYEQYF; CDR3nt: TGTGCCAGCAGCCAAGTTTCCGGACCCTACGAGCAGTACTTC
v_gene: TRBV9; j_gene: TRBJ2-3; abundance: .; d_gene: TRBD1; CDR3aa: CASSQTTGNRADTQYF; CDR3nt: TGTGCCAGCAGCCAGACGACAGGGAATCGGGCAGATACGCAGTATTTT
v_gene: TRBV19; j_gene: TRBJ2-6; abundance: .; d_gene: .; CDR3aa: CASSTPPVSGANVLTF; CDR3nt: TGTGCCAGTAGCACCCCTCCGGTGTCTGGGGCCAACGTCCTGACTTTC
v_gene: TRBV12-5; j_gene: TRBJ1-2; abundance: .; d_gene: .; CDR3aa: CASGPSQRMGYTF; CDR3nt: TGTGCTAGTGGACCCTCCCAGCGCATGGGCTACACCTTC
v_gene: TRBV7-9; j_gene: TRBJ2-1; abundance: .; d_gene: .; CDR3aa: CASSSEQSYNEQFF; CDR3nt: TGTGCCAGCAGCTCAGAGCAGTCCTACAATGAGCAGTTCTTC
v_gene: TRBV5-1; j_gene: TRBJ1-2; abundance: .; d_gene: .; CDR3aa: CASSLDQGRYGYTF; CDR3nt: TGCGCCAGCAGCTTGGACCAGGGTCGGTATGGCTACACCTTC
v_gene: TRBV10-3; j_gene: TRBJ2-2; abundance: few; d_gene: .; CDR3aa: CAISESDSPGTGELFF; CDR3nt: TGTGCCATCAGTGAGTCGGACTCTCCAGGCACCGGGGAGCTGTTTTTT
v_gene: TRBV10-3; j_gene: TRBJ2-1; abundance: .; d_gene: TRBD2; CDR3aa: CAIRETSGNFNEQFF; CDR3nt: TGTGCCATCAGGGAGACTAGCGGGAACTTCAATGAGCAGTTCTTC
v_gene: TRBV1; j_gene: TRBJ2-3; abundance: .; d_gene: .; CDR3aa: CTSSQAPGLAGGLGTDTQYF; CDR3nt: TGCACCAGCAGCCAGGCTCCGGGACTAGCGGGAGGGCTGGGCACAGATACGCAGTATTTT
v_gene: TRBV25-1; j_gene: TRBJ2-5; abundance: .; d_gene: .; CDR3aa: CASSEPAGETQYF; CDR3nt: TGTGCCAGCAGTGAACCTGCGGGGGAGACCCAGTACTTC
v_gene: TRBV7-9; j_gene: TRBJ2-7; abundance: .; d_gene: TRBD2; CDR3aa: CASSLEGLAGGEQYF; CDR3nt: TGTGCCAGCAGCTTAGAGGGACTAGCGGGAGGCGAGCAGTACTTC
v_gene: TRBV27; j_gene: TRBJ1-2; abundance: .; d_gene: TRBD1; CDR3aa: CASRKGQSLYGYTF; CDR3nt: TGTGCCAGCAGAAAGGGACAGTCTCTCTATGGCTACACCTTC
v_gene: TRBV11-3; j_gene: TRBJ2-7; abundance: few; d_gene: .; CDR3aa: CASSSLLGLYEQYF; CDR3nt: TGTGCCAGCAGCTCGCTATTGGGCCTCTACGAGCAGTACTTC
v_gene: TRBV7-9; j_gene: TRBJ2-7; abundance: .; d_gene: TRBD2; CDR3aa: CASSRSMTSGRYEQYF; CDR3nt: TGTGCCAGCAGCCGCTCCATGACTAGCGGGAGATACGAGCAGTACTTC
v_gene: TRBV28; j_gene: TRBJ2-5; abundance: .; d_gene: .; CDR3aa: CASSSGTPLWETQYF; CDR3nt: TGTGCCAGCAGTTCGGGCACTCCCCTGTGGGAGACCCAGTACTTC
v_gene: TRBV2; j_gene: TRBJ2-3; abundance: once; d_gene: TRBD2; CDR3aa: CASSEGTSGNTDTQYF; CDR3nt: TGTGCCAGCAGTGAAGGTACTAGCGGAAACACAGATACGCAGTATTTT
v_gene: TRBV7-8; j_gene: TRBJ2-7; abundance: .; d_gene: .; CDR3aa: CATFGLEGGTHEQYF; CDR3nt: TGTGCCACCTTCGGGTTGGAGGGAGGTACCCACGAGCAGTACTTC
v_gene: TRBV29-1; j_gene: TRBJ2-7; abundance: .; d_gene: TRBD2; CDR3aa: CSVGGGRETYEQYF; CDR3nt: TGCAGCGTTGGGGGGGGACGGGAAACCTACGAGCAGTACTTC
v_gene: TRBV10-2; j_gene: TRBJ2-7; abundance: .; d_gene: TRBD1; CDR3aa: CASSLTGGTLSYEQYF; CDR3nt: TGCGCCAGCAGCCTCACAGGGGGCACACTCTCCTACGAGCAGTACTTC
v_gene: TRBV28; j_gene: TRBJ2-3; abundance: .; d_gene: .; CDR3aa: CASSPIPLRDTQYF; CDR3nt: TGTGCCAGCAGTCCCATACCTCTGAGGGATACGCAGTATTTT
v_gene: TRBV7-9; j_gene: TRBJ2-7; abundance: .; d_gene: TRBD1; CDR3aa: CASSLDRGHEQYF; CDR3nt: TGTGCCAGCAGCTTAGACAGGGGGCACGAGCAGTACTTC
v_gene: TRBV7-9; j_gene: TRBJ2-2; abundance: .; d_gene: TRBD2; CDR3aa: CASSPRRSGGDTGELFF; CDR3nt: TGTGCCAGCAGCCCCCGGCGTAGCGGGGGCGACACCGGGGAGCTGTTTTTT
v_gene: TRBV11-2; j_gene: TRBJ2-5; abundance: .; d_gene: TRBD2; CDR3aa: CASSYGLAGGHSRETQYF; CDR3nt: TGTGCCAGCAGTTACGGACTAGCGGGAGGGCATTCCAGAGAGACCCAGTACTTC
v_gene: TRBV10-3; j_gene: TRBJ2-7; abundance: .; d_gene: .; CDR3aa: CAISGVYEQYF; CDR3nt: TGTGCCATCAGTGGGGTTTACGAGCAGTACTTC
v_gene: TRBV2; j_gene: TRBJ2-2; abundance: .; d_gene: TRBD2; CDR3aa: CASRPGTSGSISTGELFF; CDR3nt: TGTGCCAGCAGGCCCGGGACTAGCGGGAGTATTAGCACCGGGGAGCTGTTTTTT